The 19 T cell receptor beta chains given below trace back to one sample, sequenced in a study of blood T cell repertoires in COVID-19. Here immunoSEQ multiplex PCR was the method, and the copy in TCRdb shows in-frame clones only, minus some. The data show approximately 280,000 clones, 85% seen once. The sequencing sample was made of PBMCs or T cells enriched from blood (not recorded which). The receptor set was obtained from a woman in her forties or fifties who had recovered from COVID-19.

The CDR3 DNA follows: TGTGCCTGGACAGGACTGAGGGGGACAGAGACCCAGTACTTC. As protein: CAWTGLRGTETQYF. This chain connects TRBV30 to TRBJ2-5; perhaps TRBD1 as D (6 bases). Germline lookup yields CDR1 GTSNPN and CDR2 SVGIG (reference sequence). The CDR3 sequence is 14 residues long. V gave up 4 bases and J gave up 4 bases, with 16 bases separating them.

This chain uses TRBV5-4 with TRBJ2-3; D may be TRBD1 (5 bases). Germline V gives CDR1 SGHNT, CDR2 YYREEE (reference sequence). The CDR3 contains 13 residues. Between the trimmed V and J ends, which lost 6 bases and 2 bases, there was a span of 10 bases. The CDR3 DNA is TGTGCCAGCACCATGGGGCTCACAGATACGCAGTATTTT. Translated: CASTMGLTDTQYF.

CDR3 residues: CASSLKGLTQYF. CDR3 nucleotide sequence: TGTGCCAGCTCCCTAAAGGGACTGACCCAGTACTTC. The chain links TRBV11-2 to TRBJ2-5; TRBD2 might be the D (6 bases). V lost 8 bases and J 7 bases, leaving 14 bases between the germline ends. Germline CDR1 reads SGHAT; CDR2 reads FQNNGV. The CDR3 has 12 amino acids.

V gene TRBV27 combines with J gene TRBJ1-2, with D maybe TRBD1 (6 bases). This CDR3 is built from 13 residues. Trimming stripped 5 bases from V and 7 bases from J, with 14 bases between. Per germline, CDR1 MNHEY and CDR2 SMNVEV (reference sequence). The CDR3 sequence: CASSISQGFGYTF. The CDR3 nucleotides are TGTGCCAGCAGTATCAGCCAGGGGTTTGGCTACACCTTC.

This chain connects TRBV5-4 to TRBJ1-1; D is perhaps TRBD1 (6 bases). V lost 0 bases and J lost 6, with 18 bases in between. The CDR3 extends over 16 amino acids. Germline loops: CDR1 SGHNT, CDR2 YYREEE (reference sequence). The CDR3 nucleotides read TGTGCCAGCAGCTTGGACTGGAACAGGGTGGGCTCTGAAGCTTTCTTT. Its protein is CASSLDWNRVGSEAFF.

This clone was recorded only once. The chain recombines TRBV6-5 with TRBJ1-4; D possibly corresponds to TRBD1 (6 bases). Trimming removed 2 bases from V and 5 bases from J, with 12 bases in between. Germline V lookup: CDR1 MNHEY, CDR2 SVGAGI. The CDR3 runs to 15 residues. The CDR3 bases are TGTGCCAGCAGTTACCAACAGGGTGAAAATGAAAAACTGTTTTTT. It encodes CASSYQQGENEKLFF.

This clone was counted once. V is TRBV2 and J is TRBJ1-5; the match to TRBD1 covers 7 bases. Germline CDR1 SNHLY, CDR2 FYNNEI. J gave up 0 bases and V 6 bases, and 5 bases lay outside the gene matches. The CDR3 extends over 15 amino acids. The DNA of the CDR3 is TGTGCCAGCAGGGCGGGACAGAATAGCAATCAGCCCCAGCATTTT. Its protein product is CASRAGQNSNQPQHF. The full variable domain, with the rest looked up from reference TRBV2 and TRBJ1-5, is EPEVTQTPSHQVTQMGQEVILRCVPISNHLYFYWYRQILGQKVEFLVSFYNNEISEKSEIFDDQFSVERPDGSNFTLKIRSTKLEDSAMYFCASRAGQNSNQPQHFGDGTRLSIL.

The chain carries TRBV29-1 and TRBJ2-1, with TRBD2 as a possible D gene (6 bases). The V gene lost 3 bases and the J gene lost 2 bases, with 11 bases spanning the gap. The CDR3 has 14 residues. Germline values: CDR1 SQVTM, CDR2 ANQGSEA. CDR3 loop: CSVEFSGPYNEQFF. In nucleotides, the CDR3 is TGCAGCGTTGAGTTTAGCGGACCCTACAATGAGCAGTTCTTC.

The chain recombines TRBV19 with TRBJ1-1; maybe TRBD1 (6 bases). V shed 6 bases and J shed 4 bases, with 12 bases lying between them. The CDR3 sequence is 13 residues long. The germline V gene encodes CDR1 LNHDA and CDR2 SQIVND (reference sequence). Written as DNA, the CDR3 is TGTGCCAGTAGCCCCAGGGGCTTCACTGAAGCTTTCTTT. It translates to CASSPRGFTEAFF.

The CDR3 is CAWDIGRSDNEQFF. In DNA form, the CDR3 reads TGTGCCTGGGATATTGGGAGGTCTGACAATGAGCAGTTCTTC. This chain connects TRBV30 to TRBJ2-1, with a possible D match to TRBD2 (6 bases). The V end lost 5 bases, the J end lost 5 bases, and 16 bases lay between the germline ends. The germline V gene encodes CDR1 GTSNPN and CDR2 SVGIG (reference sequence). This CDR3 is 14 amino acids long. The whole variable domain, remainder taken from reference TRBV30 and TRBJ2-1, is SQTIHQWPATLVQPVGSPLSLECTVEGTSNPNLYWYRQAAGRGLQLLFYSVGIGQISSEVPQNLSASRPQDRQFILSSKKLLLSDSGFYLCAWDIGRSDNEQFFGPGTRLTVL.

J is TRBJ2-3 and V is TRBV2; D gene unclear. Trimming removed 7 bases from V and 1 base from J, with 6 bases in between. The CDR3 loop spans 12 amino acids. Germline V gene sequence: CDR1 SNHLY, CDR2 FYNNEI. CDR3 sequence: CASMFGTDTQYF. The CDR3 region has the DNA TGTGCCAGCATGTTCGGCACAGATACGCAGTATTTT.

This rearrangement joins TRBV27 to TRBJ1-2; 9 bases are shared with TRBD1. Looked up from germline, CDR1 is MNHEY and CDR2 is SMNVEV (reference sequence). V trimming: 2 bases; J trimming: 5 bases; junction bases outside the gene matches: 9. This CDR3 has 16 amino acids. This CDR3 is CASSLAGQGQGYGYTF. CDR3 bases: TGTGCCAGCAGTTTAGCAGGTCAGGGACAGGGATATGGCTACACCTTC.

The genes are TRBV18 and TRBJ1-5, with no clear D. Trimming stripped 3 bases from V and 0 bases from J, with 15 bases between. From germline, CDR1 is KGHSH and CDR2 LQKENI. The CDR3 sequence is 17 residues long. The DNA for the CDR3 is TGTGCCAGCTCACCCACGGCGGGTGTCGATAGCAATCAGCCCCAGCATTTT. Amino acid sequence: CASSPTAGVDSNQPQHF.

The V call is TRBV5-1, the J call TRBJ2-7; TRBD1 might be the D (6 bases). The germline V gene has CDR1 SGHRS and CDR2 YFSETQ. The CDR3 has 14 amino acids. The V end was cut by 2 bases, the J end by 0 bases, with 9 bases between. The CDR3 reads CASSFQGISYEQYF. CDR3 DNA: TGCGCCAGCAGCTTTCAGGGGATCTCCTACGAGCAGTACTTC.

V and J are TRBV30 and TRBJ1-5; D may be TRBD1 (6 bases). The CDR3 totals 15 residues. The ends were cut back, 2 bases at V and 4 bases at J, with 15 bases in the middle. CDR1 and CDR2 (germline): GTSNPN, SVGIG (reference sequence). CDR3 amino acids: CAWSPPGHQNQPQHF. The DNA for the CDR3 is TGTGCCTGGAGTCCACCGGGACACCAGAATCAGCCCCAGCATTTT.

V gene TRBV30 combines with J gene TRBJ2-3; 9 bases align to TRBD2. The CDR3 length is 16 residues. Trimming at V came to 3 bases and at J to 2 bases, leaving 9 bases not matched to a gene. Germline CDR1 reads GTSNPN; CDR2 reads SVGIG (reference sequence). The CDR3 DNA is TGTGCCTGGAGCCTAGGGCTAGCGGGGAACACAGATACGCAGTATTTT. It codes for CAWSLGLAGNTDTQYF.

The rearrangement joins TRBV12-3 or TRBV12-4 to TRBJ2-7; 7 bases are a match to TRBD2. V lost 3 bases to trimming and J lost 4 bases; unmatched junction nucleotides: 3. The CDR3 runs to 13 residues. CDR3 residues: CASSFGSGYEQYF. CDR3 bases: TGTGCCAGCAGTTTCGGTAGCGGGTACGAGCAGTACTTC.

This clone came up many times. This chain connects TRBV6-5 to TRBJ1-2, with D perhaps matching TRBD1 (5 bases). V lost 0 bases, J lost 6 bases, and 8 bases lay in between. The CDR3 extends over 13 amino acids. Germline lookup yields CDR1 MNHEY and CDR2 SVGAGI. CDR3 amino acids: CASSYSRTNGYTF. DNA for the CDR3: TGTGCCAGCAGTTACTCGAGGACAAATGGCTACACCTTC.

The rearrangement links TRBV6-2 or TRBV6-3 to TRBJ2-7; TRBD1 is a possible D gene (6 bases). The CDR3 covers 14 residues. CDR1 and CDR2 from the germline V gene are MNHEY and SVGEGT. The V and J ends lost 2 bases and 1 base respectively, with 9 bases between them. CDR3 region: CASSYRQVSYEQYF. For the CDR3, the DNA is TGTGCCAGCAGTTACCGACAGGTGTCCTACGAGCAGTACTTC.